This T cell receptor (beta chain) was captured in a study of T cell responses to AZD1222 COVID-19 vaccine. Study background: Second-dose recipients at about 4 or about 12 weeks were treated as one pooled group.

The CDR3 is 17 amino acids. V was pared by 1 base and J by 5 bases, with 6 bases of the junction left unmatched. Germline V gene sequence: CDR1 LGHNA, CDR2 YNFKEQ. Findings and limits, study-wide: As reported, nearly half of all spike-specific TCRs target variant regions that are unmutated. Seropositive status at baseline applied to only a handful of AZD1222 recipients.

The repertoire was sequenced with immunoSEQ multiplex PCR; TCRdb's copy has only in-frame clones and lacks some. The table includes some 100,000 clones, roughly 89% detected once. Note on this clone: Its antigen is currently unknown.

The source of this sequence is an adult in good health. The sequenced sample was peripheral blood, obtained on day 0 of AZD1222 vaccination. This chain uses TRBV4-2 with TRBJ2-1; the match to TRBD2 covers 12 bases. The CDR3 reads CASSQASSGGVHNEQFF. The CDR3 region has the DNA TGTGCCAGCAGCCAAGCTTCTAGCGGGGGGGTTCACAATGAGCAGTTCTTC.